This T cell receptor (beta chain) originates from a study of B cell selection in AIRE deficiency. The assay was immunoSEQ multiplex PCR, and TCRdb's table has in-frame clones only and misses some. This sample has 20,000 to 30,000 clones, with 95% to 98% found just once. Conventional CD4 T cells were sorted as CD4+CD127+ cells. Deletions cut 0 bases from V and 0 bases from J, with 14 bases between. CDR1 is SGHTS, CDR2 YDEGEE, per germline. The CDR3 extends over 17 amino acids. Sequencing was performed on CD4+CD127+ conventional T cells sorted from PBMCs. This clonotype originated in a human donor in good health. V and J are TRBV5-8 and TRBJ2-3; D remains ambiguous. The CDR3 region has the DNA TGTGCCAGCAGCTTGGCCTATAGGCAGAGAAGCACAGATACGCAGTATTTT. The encoded protein is CASSLAYRQRSTDTQYF.